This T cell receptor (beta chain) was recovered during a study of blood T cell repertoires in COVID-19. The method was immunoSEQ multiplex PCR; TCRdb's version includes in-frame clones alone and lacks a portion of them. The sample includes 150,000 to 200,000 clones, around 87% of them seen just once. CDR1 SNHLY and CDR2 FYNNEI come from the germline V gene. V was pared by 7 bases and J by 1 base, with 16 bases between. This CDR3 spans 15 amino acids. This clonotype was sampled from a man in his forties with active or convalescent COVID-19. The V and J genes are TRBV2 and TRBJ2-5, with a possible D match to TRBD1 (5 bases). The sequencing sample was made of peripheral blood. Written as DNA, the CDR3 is TGTGCCAGCACCGTTGACAGCAACCTCCAAGAGACCCAGTACTTC. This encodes CASTVDSNLQETQYF.